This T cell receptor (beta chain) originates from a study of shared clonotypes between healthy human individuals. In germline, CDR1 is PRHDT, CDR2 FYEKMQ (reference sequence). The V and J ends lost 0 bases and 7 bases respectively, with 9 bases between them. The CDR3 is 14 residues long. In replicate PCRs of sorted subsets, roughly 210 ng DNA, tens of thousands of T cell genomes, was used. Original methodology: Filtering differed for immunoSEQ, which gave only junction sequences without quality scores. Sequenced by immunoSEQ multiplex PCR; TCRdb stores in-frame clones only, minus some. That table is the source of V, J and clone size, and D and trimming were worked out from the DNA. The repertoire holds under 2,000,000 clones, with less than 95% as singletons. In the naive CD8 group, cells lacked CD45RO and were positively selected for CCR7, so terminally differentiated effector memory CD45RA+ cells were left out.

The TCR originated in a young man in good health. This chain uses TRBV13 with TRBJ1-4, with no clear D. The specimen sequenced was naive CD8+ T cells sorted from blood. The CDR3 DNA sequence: TGTGCCAGCAGCTTAGGACAAGTCGGTGAAAAACTGTTTTTT. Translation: CASSLGQVGEKLFF.